The 2 T cell receptor beta chains reported below all come from one sample, sequenced in a study of T cell repertoires in cytomegalovirus infection. One entry per CDR3 protein results from TCRdb running MiXCR on the reads. The profile shows nearly 450,000 distinct CDR3 sequences, approximately 31% of them singletons. Material for sequencing was PBMCs. Receptors were obtained from a human donor in good health (CMV status not recorded). Some clones in this sample may be carry-over from other donors' samples.

The V gene is TRBV7-6, the J gene TRBJ2-1; D is possibly TRBD2 (6 bases). The germline V gene encodes CDR1 SGHVS and CDR2 FNYEAQ. The CDR3 covers 13 residues. V lost 5 bases and J lost 8, with 13 bases in between. CDR3: CASSRLVGYEQFF. CDR3 in DNA: TGTGCCAGCAGCCGACTAGTAGGGTATGAGCAGTTCTTC.

The J gene is TRBJ2-7, the V gene TRBV4-1, with D perhaps TRBD2 (5 bases). The germline V gene has CDR1 MGHRA and CDR2 YSYEKL. Trimming pared 2 bases from V and 3 bases from J, leaving 17 bases between. This CDR3 comprises 16 residues. In nucleotides, the CDR3 is TGCGCCAGCAGCCAACCCAAATGGACGGGATGCTACGAGCAGTACTTC. Protein sequence: CASSQPKWTGCYEQYF.